Following are 15 T cell receptor beta chains from one sample sequenced in a study of vaccination effects on CD4 cells after COVID-19. Using immunoSEQ multiplex PCR, the repertoire was profiled, and TCRdb retains in-frame clones only, with some absent. This table holds 65,000 to 70,000 clones, 76% found once. ViraFEST expansion of antigen-specific CD4+ T cells with viral peptide pools preceded sequencing. On roughly day 10 of culture, CD4+ T cells were separated out. It was two doses of either the BNT162b2 or mRNA-1273 vaccine that participants received. Antigens of these TCRs are unknown. The material sequenced was CD4+ T cells from PBMCs cultured with HCoV-OC43 spike peptides, taken after COVID-19 vaccination. Subset specified: HCoV-OC43 spike overlapping peptide pool stimulation. All receptors come from a human donor who received a COVID-19 vaccine.

This chain uses TRBV24-1 with TRBJ2-3; maybe TRBD1 (5 bases). Germline lookup yields CDR1 KGHDR and CDR2 SFDVKD. The CDR3 extends over 13 amino acids. The ends were cut back, 4 bases at V and 7 bases at J, with 11 bases in the middle. The CDR3: CATSEYAGNTQYF. The CDR3 bases are TGTGCCACCAGTGAGTATGCAGGGAATACGCAGTATTTT.

This chain uses TRBV5-1 with TRBJ1-5; 7 bases are a match to TRBD1. From germline, CDR1 is SGHRS and CDR2 YFSETQ. Trimming at V came to 7 bases and at J to 2 bases, leaving 9 bases not matched to a gene. The CDR3 spans 15 residues. The CDR3 reads CASSGGGVGNQPQHF. DNA for the CDR3: TGCGCCAGCTCAGGGGGGGGAGTTGGCAATCAGCCCCAGCATTTT.

The chain has TRBV7-6 and TRBJ1-2, with unresolved D. The CDR3 is made up of 14 amino acids. V was clipped by 1 base and J by 0 bases, with 6 bases between them. CDR1 is SGHVS and CDR2 is FNYEAQ in the germline V gene. This chain's CDR3 is CASSLGGANYGYTF. In DNA form, the CDR3 reads TGTGCCAGCAGCTTAGGGGGAGCTAACTATGGCTACACCTTC.

The genes are TRBV5-6 and TRBJ1-2; D gene unclear. The CDR3 spans 12 residues. CDR1 and CDR2 from the germline V gene are SGHDT and YYEEEE. Trimming left V 2 bases short and J 4 bases short, with 6 bases between. CDR3 amino acids: CASSFSGYGYTF. The CDR3 DNA reads TGTGCCAGCAGCTTTTCTGGCTATGGCTACACCTTC.

This clone was found once. The chain joins TRBV29-1 to TRBJ2-5, with D perhaps TRBD1 or TRBD2 (5 bases each). CDR1 and CDR2 (germline): SQVTM, ANQGSEA. The V gene lost 5 bases and the J gene lost 5 bases, with 15 bases spanning the gap. This CDR3 is built from 13 residues. CDR3 region: CSVRDRTRETQYF. The CDR3, as DNA: TGCAGCGTTCGGGACCGTACGCGGGAGACCCAGTACTTC.

The chain couples TRBV5-8 to TRBJ2-3; 7 bases fit TRBD1. This CDR3 has 15 residues. From germline, CDR1 is SGHTS and CDR2 YDEGEE. The junction had 7 bases not matched to a gene; V was cut back by 0 bases and J by 6 bases. The CDR3 DNA reads TGTGCCAGCAGCTTGGCGGGACAGAGGGCGGATACGCAGTATTTT. Amino acids: CASSLAGQRADTQYF.

The count of this clone is one. The V and J genes are TRBV7-2 and TRBJ2-3; 9 bases agree with TRBD2. V gave up 8 bases and J gave up 1 base; unmatched junction bases: 4. Germline V CDR1 and CDR2: SGHTA, FQGNSA. The CDR3 covers 14 residues. The CDR3 sequence is CASALAGGTDTQYF. Here the CDR3 DNA reads TGTGCCAGCGCTTTAGCGGGGGGCACAGATACGCAGTATTTT.

This clone has only one observation. This chain connects TRBV7-2 to TRBJ1-1; D is perhaps TRBD1 (5 bases). CDR3 length: 14 amino acids. Trimming left V 1 base short and J 6 bases short, with 12 bases between. Germline V lookup: CDR1 SGHTA, CDR2 FQGNSA. CDR3 sequence (DNA): TGTGCCAGCAGCTTAGATGCAGGGCGCCCTGAAGCTTTCTTT. Translating it yields CASSLDAGRPEAFF.

The rearrangement joins TRBV18 to TRBJ1-4; D might be TRBD1 (6 bases). V was pared by 0 bases and J by 7 bases, with 15 bases between. The CDR3 covers 16 residues. Germline V lookup: CDR1 KGHSH, CDR2 LQKENI. CDR3 sequence: CASSPPGAARGEKLFF. DNA for the CDR3: TGTGCCAGCTCACCACCGGGGGCAGCCCGGGGTGAAAAACTGTTTTTT.

V and J are TRBV30 and TRBJ2-5; possibly TRBD1 for D (6 bases). The CDR3 loop spans 11 amino acids. V lost 6 bases, J lost 3 bases, and 8 bases lay in between. The germline V gene has CDR1 GTSNPN and CDR2 SVGIG (reference sequence). CDR3 nucleotides: TGTGCCTGCCCAGGGGAAGAGACCCAGTACTTC. It translates to CACPGEETQYF.

The sample holds a few counts of this clone. This chain joins TRBV6-1 and TRBJ1-5; tentative D call: TRBD1 (5 bases). V dropped 1 base and J dropped 4 bases, with 8 bases sitting between them. The CDR3 length is 14 residues. Germline lookup yields CDR1 MNHNS and CDR2 SASEGT. DNA of the CDR3: TGTGCCAGCAGTGAAGACAGGTTGAATCAGCCCCAGCATTTT. Protein: CASSEDRLNQPQHF.

The chain combines TRBV19 with TRBJ1-2; a weak D match, TRBD1 (5 bases). V lost 6 bases and J lost 5, with 25 bases in between. This CDR3 is built from 17 residues. The germline V gene has CDR1 LNHDA and CDR2 SQIVND (reference sequence). The CDR3 here is CASRITHADSNSYGYTF. The CDR3 DNA follows: TGTGCCAGTAGGATCACCCACGCTGACAGTAATTCTTATGGCTACACCTTC. The full variable domain, completed using reference TRBV19 and TRBJ1-2, is DGGITQSPKYLFRKEGQNVTLSCEQNLNHDAMYWYRQDPGQGLRLIYYSQIVNDFQKGDIAEGYSVSREKKESFPLTVTSAQKNPTAFYLCASRITHADSNSYGYTFGSGTRLTVV.

This clone showed up just a few times. This chain uses TRBV18 with TRBJ2-1; D is unclear. The CDR3 is made up of 17 amino acids. The V end lost 0 bases, the J end lost 5 bases, and 17 bases lay between the germline ends. Germline-derived CDR1 and CDR2 are KGHSH and LQKENI. The CDR3 DNA is TGTGCCAGCTCACCACCGCTTATTGACTCGGGCCACAATGAGCAGTTCTTC. Its protein product is CASSPPLIDSGHNEQFF.

This CDR3 is CASRMTGVGGEKLFF. CDR3 in DNA: TGTGCCAGCAGGATGACAGGGGTTGGGGGAGAAAAACTGTTTTTT. The chain couples TRBV2 to TRBJ1-4; the match to TRBD1 covers 8 bases. The CDR3 runs to 15 residues. The germline CDR1 and CDR2 sequences are SNHLY and FYNNEI. V shed 6 bases, J shed 8 bases, and the junction held 11 bases outside the gene matches.

The chain has TRBV5-8 and TRBJ2-3; the D is unclear. Germline lookup yields CDR1 SGHTS and CDR2 YDEGEE. V was shortened by 7 bases and J by 0 bases, with 9 bases between the two germline ends. The CDR3 has 13 amino acids. The CDR3 DNA sequence: TGTGCCAGCCCCACGACTAGCACAGATACGCAGTATTTT. It encodes CASPTTSTDTQYF.